The rows below give T cell receptor beta chains drawn from one sample of a study of T cell changes during pregnancy in multiple sclerosis. Libraries were prepared by immunoSEQ multiplex PCR; TCRdb keeps only in-frame clonotypes and omits some of them. The table has some 80,000 clones, 90% to 95% seen once; the top ten hold 0.85% to 1.2%. Sequenced material: peripheral blood, taken in the second trimester of pregnancy. Every receptor here comes from a female donor with multiple sclerosis, enrolled in a pregnancy study. Both conserved end residues are part of each CDR3. Each record gives: V gene, CDR3 protein.

V: TRBV5-4; CDR3: CASSLAPTSSYEQYF
V: TRBV27; CDR3: CASSRPGVRNTEAFF
V: TRBV7-3; CDR3: CASSLVLAGSYNEQFF
V: TRBV5-4; CDR3: CASSLGQGRNEQYF
V: TRBV28; CDR3: CATARGQLNEKLFF
V: TRBV9; CDR3: CASSVAPSGSSDEQYF
V: TRBV5-1; CDR3: CASSFTGNSYNEQFF
V: TRBV11-2; CDR3: CASSAQGYNEQFF
V: TRBV6-6; CDR3: CASSYRQGAVGTEAFF
V: TRBV6-6; CDR3: CASRPRQPNYGYTF
V: TRBV27; CDR3: CASSSLTSGRAEGYNEQFF
V: TRBV9; CDR3: CASSVGGTSGRFTDTQYF
V: TRBV7-8; CDR3: CASSSEAKLNTEAFF
V: TRBV27; CDR3: CASRVSPNEQFF
V: TRBV27; CDR3: CASSFSPGQTNQQYF
V: TRBV19; CDR3: CASNTGETNTEAFF
V: TRBV19; CDR3: CASSMQQGARNQPQHF
V: TRBV19; CDR3: CASRLRREGPYNEQFF
V: TRBV27; CDR3: CASSFSGRHTEAFF
V: TRBV5-6; CDR3: CASSVFGTAEADTQYF
V: TRBV5-5; CDR3: CASSFRRDSNQPQHF